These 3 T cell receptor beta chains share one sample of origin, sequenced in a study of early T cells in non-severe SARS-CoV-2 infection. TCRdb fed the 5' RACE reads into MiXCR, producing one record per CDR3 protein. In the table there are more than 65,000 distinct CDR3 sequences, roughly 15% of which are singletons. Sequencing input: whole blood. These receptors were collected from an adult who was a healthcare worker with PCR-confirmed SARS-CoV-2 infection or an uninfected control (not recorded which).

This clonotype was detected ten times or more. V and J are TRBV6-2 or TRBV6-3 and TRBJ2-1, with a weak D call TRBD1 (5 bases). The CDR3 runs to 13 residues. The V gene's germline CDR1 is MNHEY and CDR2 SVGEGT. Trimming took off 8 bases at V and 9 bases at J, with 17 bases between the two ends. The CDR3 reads CASSPQGKGEQFF. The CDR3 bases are TGTGCCAGCTCTCCGCAGGGAAAAGGTGAGCAGTTCTTC.

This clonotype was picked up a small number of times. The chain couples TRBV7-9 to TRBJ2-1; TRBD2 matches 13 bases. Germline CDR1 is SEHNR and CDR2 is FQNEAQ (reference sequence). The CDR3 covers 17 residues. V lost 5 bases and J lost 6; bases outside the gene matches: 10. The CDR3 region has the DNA TGTGCCAGCAGCCCTAGCACTAGCGGGGGGGCCTCCAATGAGCAGTTCTTC. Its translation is CASSPSTSGGASNEQFF.

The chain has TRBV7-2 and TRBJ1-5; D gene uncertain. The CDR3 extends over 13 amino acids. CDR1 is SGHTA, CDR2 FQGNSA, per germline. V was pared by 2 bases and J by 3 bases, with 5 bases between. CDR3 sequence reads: CASSLSANQPQHF. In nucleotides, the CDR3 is TGTGCCAGCAGCTTATCGGCCAATCAGCCCCAGCATTTT.